These 24 T cell receptor beta chains share one sample of origin, sequenced in a study of CD8+CD57+ T cells in acquired aplastic anemia. TCR beta VDJ combinations and CDR3 sequences were profiled from genomic DNA. In TCRdb, the reads were re-called with MiXCR into one record per CDR3 protein. The sample has approximately 81,000 distinct CDR3 sequences, less than 60% seen once. The specimen was sorted CD4+, CD8+, or CD8+CD57+ T cells (not recorded which) from PBMCs. The receptors were sampled from a human donor in good health, serving as a control.

J is TRBJ2-3 and V is TRBV7-3, with D perhaps matching TRBD2 (5 bases). The V end lost 6 bases, the J end lost 6 bases, and 13 bases lay between the germline ends. CDR1 SGHTA and CDR2 FQGTGA come from the germline V gene. The CDR3 has 13 residues. The CDR3 loop reads CASRLDGKDTQYF. The CDR3 DNA sequence: TGTGCCAGCAGACTGGACGGGAAGGATACGCAGTATTTT.

With respect to this clonotype: A much larger clone is a single base away; this may be a read error. Here the CDR3 omits its conserved ending phenylalanine or tryptophan, so a read error is the likely source. The chain carries TRBV12-5 and TRBJ1-1; tentative D call: TRBD1 (6 bases). This CDR3 comprises 14 residues. Germline loops: CDR1 LGHNT, CDR2 FRNRAP. V gave up 2 bases and J gave up 4 bases, with 11 bases separating them. The DNA for the CDR3 is TGTGCTAGTGGTTTGTACGGAGGGGGCACTGAAGCTTTCCTT. Protein: CASGLYGGGTEAFL.

As for this clonotype: The final CDR3 position lacks the conserved phenylalanine or tryptophan, pointing to a likely read error. The DNA is omitted, as the CDR3 cannot be located on it reliably, and the CDR3 follows TCRdb's listing. This sequence joins TRBV9 and TRBJ1-2. The CDR3 numbers 8 amino acids, ends counted. Germline values: CDR1 SGDLS, CDR2 YYNGEE. CDR3 protein: CASSLNTI.

This clonotype has at least ten counts. This chain links TRBV7-6 with TRBJ2-4; weak D call: TRBD2 (6 bases). Deletions cut 0 bases from V and 8 bases from J, with 11 bases between. The length of the CDR3 is 14 residues. Germline CDR1 and CDR2: SGHVS and FNYEAQ. The CDR3 region is CASSLAGGMDIQYF. The CDR3 DNA reads TGTGCCAGCAGCTTAGCCGGAGGGATGGACATTCAGTACTTC.

The V gene is TRBV5-1, the J gene TRBJ1-4, with D hard to call. This CDR3 has 12 amino acids. Germline V gives CDR1 SGHRS, CDR2 YFSETQ. With 3 bases removed from V and 5 bases from J, the gap between germline ends came to 5 bases. The CDR3 bases are TGCGCCAGCAGCTGGGGAAATGAAAAACTGTTTTTT. Its protein is CASSWGNEKLFF.

This clonotype was found a few times. The chain carries TRBV6-1 and TRBJ1-2; D gene unclear. Trimming removed 3 bases from V and 4 bases from J, with 12 bases in between. This CDR3 comprises 14 residues. Per germline, CDR1 MNHNS and CDR2 SASEGT. The CDR3 loop is CASSDEQNCYGYTF. CDR3 coding DNA: TGTGCCAGCAGTGATGAACAGAACTGCTATGGCTACACCTTC.

This clonotype was seen repeatedly, ten times or more. V and J are TRBV2 and TRBJ2-7, with D unresolved. Trimming took 3 bases from V and 2 from J, leaving 11 bases between them. This CDR3 contains 14 residues. Per the germline V gene, CDR1 is SNHLY and CDR2 is FYNNEI. The CDR3, as DNA: TGTGCCAGCAGTGATTCCGAGAACCCCTACGAGCAGTACTTC. This sequence encodes CASSDSENPYEQYF.

This clonotype showed up just a few times. This chain links TRBV6-2 or TRBV6-3 with TRBJ2-1; 12 nucleotides agree with TRBD2. This CDR3 contains 17 residues. Germline V gives CDR1 MNHEY, CDR2 SVGEGT. Trimming at V came to 2 bases and at J to 0 bases, leaving 2 bases not matched to a gene. CDR3 in amino acids: CASSYGLAGLSYNEQFF. The CDR3 nucleotides read TGTGCCAGCAGTTACGGACTAGCGGGACTCTCCTACAATGAGCAGTTCTTC.

This clonotype has only one observation. The rearrangement links TRBV2 to TRBJ2-7; no firm D call. Germline V lookup: CDR1 SNHLY, CDR2 FYNNEI. Trimming took 7 bases from V and 3 from J, leaving 19 bases between them. CDR3 length equals 15 residues. The CDR3 is CASNELEPLLYEQYF. The CDR3 DNA reads as TGTGCCAGCAATGAGCTAGAGCCCCTACTCTACGAGCAGTACTTC.

This rearrangement joins TRBV24-1 to TRBJ2-3; TRBD1 matches at 10 bases. The V segment lost 4 bases and the J segment 4 bases; nucleotides outside the gene matches: 10. This CDR3 has 17 residues. In germline, CDR1 is KGHDR, CDR2 SFDVKD. This CDR3 is CATSDPSGTGVADTQYF. Written as DNA, the CDR3 is TGTGCCACCAGTGACCCCTCCGGGACAGGGGTCGCAGATACGCAGTATTTT.

In regard to this clonotype: Mismatch with germline at one junction end may stem from a read error. This chain uses TRBV25-1 with TRBJ2-5; D perhaps matches TRBD1 (5 bases). The CDR3 length is 17 residues. Looked up from germline, CDR1 is MGHDK and CDR2 is SYGVNS. CDR3 residues: CASSEVAGSGFSEIQYF. The DNA for the CDR3 is TGTGCCAGCAGTGAGGTGGCAGGGTCCGGGTTTTCAGAGATCCAGTACTTC. Drawing the rest from reference TRBV25-1 and TRBJ2-5, the complete variable domain is EADIYQTPRYLVIGTGKKITLECSQTMGHDKMYWYQQDPGMELHLIHYSYGVNSTEKGDLSSESTVSRIRTEHFPLTLESARPSHTSQYLCASSEVAGSGFSEIQYFGPGTRLLVL.

Of note for this clonotype: Compared with germline, one end of the junction differs, possibly owing to a read error. The chain uses TRBV10-2 and TRBJ1-2; D unclear. The CDR3 runs 11 residues. CDR1 WSHSY and CDR2 SAAADI come from the germline V gene. In DNA, the CDR3 is TGCGCCAGCAGTGAGTGGACCGGGGTTTACTTC. This gives the protein CASSEWTGVYF.

This clonotype occurred many times. The chain joins TRBV27 to TRBJ2-7, with no clear D. Germline V gene sequence: CDR1 MNHEY, CDR2 SMNVEV (reference sequence). Trimming cost V 9 bases and J 2 bases, with 14 bases left between them. CDR3 size: 13 residues. The CDR3 bases are TGTGCCAGTACGGGTCCTGGGCCCTACGAGCAGTACTTC. This gives the protein CASTGPGPYEQYF.

Concerning this clonotype itself: This may come from a read error, since a much larger clone is one base off. J is TRBJ2-7 and V is TRBV11-3; tentatively, D is TRBD1 (5 bases). This CDR3 is built from 12 residues. Germline V CDR1 and CDR2: SGHNT, YENEEA. Trimming removed 6 bases at V and 7 bases at J, with 13 bases between. DNA of the CDR3: TGTGCCAGCAGAGGGGCTGGGAATGAGCAGTACTTC. Residues: CASRGAGNEQYF.

This clonotype was recorded a few times. The chain links TRBV14 to TRBJ1-3; D is possibly TRBD1 (5 bases). In germline, CDR1 is SGHDN, CDR2 FVKESK. The CDR3 is made up of 13 amino acids. Trimming removed 2 bases at V and 10 bases at J, with 12 bases between. The CDR3 loop reads CASSQPRGPTIYF. DNA for the CDR3: TGTGCCAGCAGCCAACCACGGGGCCCTACCATATATTTT.

This clonotype was detected only a few times. The chain combines TRBV5-5 with TRBJ2-2; D gene unclear. The CDR3 consists of 12 residues. Trimming took 4 bases from V and 7 from J, leaving 8 bases between them. Germline CDR1 SGHKS, CDR2 YYEKEE (reference sequence). The CDR3: CASSRSDGELFF. The DNA of the CDR3 is TGTGCCAGCAGCCGGTCGGACGGGGAGCTGTTTTTT.

The V gene is TRBV10-3, the J gene TRBJ1-4; maybe TRBD1 (5 bases). V was clipped by 6 bases and J by 5 bases, with 13 bases between them. The CDR3 sequence is 14 residues long. CDR1 ENHRY and CDR2 SYGVKD come from the germline V gene. CDR3 amino acids: CAIRRTGPNEKLFF. CDR3 coding DNA: TGTGCCATCAGAAGGACGGGACCGAATGAAAAACTGTTTTTT.

A single count supports this clonotype. This CDR3 fails to terminate in the conserved phenylalanine or tryptophan, so it likely reflects a read error. This chain uses TRBV25-1 with TRBJ2-3; 10 bases map to TRBD1. Germline CDR1 MGHDK, CDR2 SYGVNS. The CDR3 is 14 amino acids. Losses at the gene ends were 6 bases for V and 4 bases for J; bases not matched to a gene: 4. CDR3 nucleotides: TGTGCCAGCAGCCCGGGACAGGGGTCAGATACGCAGTATCTT. It is translated as CASSPGQGSDTQYL.

This clonotype has at least ten counts. V is TRBV14 and J is TRBJ2-7, with 7 nucleotides matching TRBD1. The J segment lost 3 bases and the V segment lost 4 bases, leaving 6 bases of the junction unmatched. Germline V gives CDR1 SGHDN, CDR2 FVKESK. This CDR3 has 14 amino acids. The DNA for the CDR3 is TGTGCCAGCAGCCTTTCAGGGACAGACTACGAGCAGTACTTC. Translated, it gives CASSLSGTDYEQYF.

The chain employs TRBV7-8 and TRBJ2-7; 9 nucleotides agree with TRBD2. CDR3 length: 17 amino acids. V lost 2 bases, J lost 4 bases, and 12 bases stayed unmatched. Per the germline V gene, CDR1 is SGHVS and CDR2 is FQNEAQ. The CDR3 loop reads CASSLRSAGGKRYEQYF. The CDR3 DNA reads as TGTGCCAGCAGCTTACGGTCAGCGGGGGGAAAACGGTACGAGCAGTACTTC.

The chain uses TRBV10-3 and TRBJ1-3; unclear D gene. Germline V gene lookup returns CDR1 ENHRY and CDR2 SYGVKD. V was pared by 5 bases and J by 0 bases, with 8 bases between. The CDR3 length is 14 residues. The CDR3 DNA reads as TGTGCCATCAGTCCTCGGACCTCTGGAAACACCATATATTTT. Translation gives CAISPRTSGNTIYF.

This clonotype was observed many times. The chain employs TRBV19 and TRBJ2-5; 7 nucleotides agree with TRBD1. Germline V lookup: CDR1 LNHDA, CDR2 SQIVND (reference sequence). V shed 4 bases and J 4 bases; nucleotides not matched to a gene: 6. The CDR3 totals 14 residues. The CDR3 here is CASSKVTGPETQYF. CDR3 coding DNA: TGTGCCAGTAGTAAAGTGACAGGGCCAGAGACCCAGTACTTC.

On this clonotype: A much larger clone differs by one base, so this may be a read error. The CDR3 region is CASSDTGGFQETQYF. CDR3 DNA sequence: TGTGCCAGCAGCGACACAGGGGGCTTCCAAGAGACCCAGTACTTC. This sequence joins TRBV7-2 and TRBJ2-5; 9 bases agree with TRBD1. Germline V gene data show CDR1 as SGHTA and CDR2 as FQGNSA. This CDR3 spans 15 amino acids. Trimming at V came to 5 bases and at J to 1 base, leaving 5 bases not matched to a gene.

The gene calls are TRBV15 and TRBJ2-2; 8 bases fit TRBD1. The germline V gene encodes CDR1 LNHNV and CDR2 YYDKDF (reference sequence). The CDR3 runs 15 residues. V was clipped by 3 bases and J by 3 bases; unmatched bases: 3. CDR3 in amino acids: CATSSRTGYTGELFF. In DNA, the CDR3 is TGTGCCACCAGCAGCAGGACAGGGTACACCGGGGAGCTGTTTTTT.